This T cell receptor beta chain was captured by sequencing in a study of T cell repertoires in cytomegalovirus infection. About the research overall: Researchers turned to recently identified HLA-C-restricted CMV epitopes as well as well-studied HLA-B-restricted ones. Both a matching HLA type and CMV infection were indicated by public TCR beta signatures. The study's findings and limits: In two of eight donors, the top clonotype was HLA-C-restricted CMV-specific. Cumulated frequencies of public TCR beta families served to identify carriers of CMV plus the relevant HLA.

As for this clonotype: Antigen: not known.

TCRdb analysed the reads with MiXCR anew, one entry per CDR3 protein. The sample includes 830,000 or so distinct CDR3 sequences, roughly 33% of them seen just once. Germline V lookup: CDR1 SGHDT, CDR2 YYEEEE. The CDR3 has 14 residues. V trimming: 3 bases; J trimming: 6 bases; junction bases outside the gene matches: 2. Sequenced material: cultured CD8+ T cells from PBMCs, taken from culture after CMV antigen stimulation. The J gene is TRBJ1-6, the V gene TRBV5-6; 8 positions agree with TRBD1. This clonotype was obtained from a human donor in good health (CMV status not recorded). Some clones in this sample may be carry-over from other donors' samples. The CDR3 reads CASSWDRLNSPLHF. As DNA, the CDR3 is TGTGCCAGCAGCTGGGACAGGCTTAATTCACCCCTCCACTTT.